What follows describes a single T cell receptor (beta chain). Its antigen remains unknown. These data originate in a study of cytomegalovirus exposure and HLA in healthy donors. Study-wide points: Confirmation was obtained in vitro that three CMV-associated chains are specific for CMV antigens. Among CMV-associated TCR beta chains, most appeared HLA-restricted in a later analysis.

With 60 Vbeta and 13 Jbeta primers, the PCR was carried out. The protocol was immunoSEQ multiplex PCR, while the TCRdb copy is restricted to in-frame clones and leaves out a portion. The data show about 170,000 clones, more than 70% seen once. Trimming pared 6 bases from V and 1 base from J, leaving 9 bases between. Per the germline V gene, CDR1 is MGHDK and CDR2 is SYGVNS. The CDR3 totals 13 residues. The sequence derives from a male donor in good health and CMV-seronegative. The rearrangement uses TRBV25-1 and TRBJ1-2; a possible D gene is TRBD1 (5 bases). Specimen: PBMCs. CDR3 bases: TGTGCCAGCAGCATACAGGTTAACTATGGCTACACCTTC. Translation gives CASSIQVNYGYTF.